Given below is one T cell receptor (beta chain) in context. The J segment lost 4 bases and the V segment lost 0 bases, leaving 3 bases of the junction unmatched. The germline V gene has CDR1 SGDLS and CDR2 YYNGEE. The CDR3 length is 15 residues. This entry is derived from a study of cytomegalovirus exposure and HLA in healthy donors. All donors participated as healthy donors of bone marrow. PCR primers comprised 60 Vbeta and 13 Jbeta primers. Only in-frame clones appear in the TCRdb table, and some are missing; sequencing was by immunoSEQ multiplex PCR. This table holds around 140,000 clones, approximately 82% found once.

The sequenced sample consisted of PBMCs. The sequence was obtained from a woman aged 55-75 years in good health and CMV-seropositive. The genes are TRBV9 and TRBJ2-2, with 7 nucleotides matching TRBD1. CDR3 amino acids: CASSVETGFTGELFF. Written as DNA, the CDR3 is TGTGCCAGCAGCGTAGAGACAGGGTTCACCGGGGAGCTGTTTTTT.